There are many counts of the clone carrying this T cell receptor (beta chain). What it binds is unknown. These data are taken from a study of blood T cells in healthy people across ages. Study-wide findings and caveats: Investigators viewed diversity estimates from one million T cells as underestimates, the study reported. Diversity was higher, and naive CD4+ cells more numerous, in long-lived donors than in aged donors.

Isolation yielded PBMCs, at least 6.5 million per sample, in every case. The length of the CDR3 is 14 residues. V was cut by 2 bases and J by 5 bases, with 12 bases left in between. Germline assignment: CDR1 SNHLY and CDR2 FYNNEI. A sample-barcoded 5' primer and a J-beta primer mix were used in a second PCR of about 7 to 12 cycles. In TCRdb, the 5' RACE reads were re-called with MiXCR into one record per CDR3 protein. The profile shows roughly 500,000 distinct CDR3 sequences, 25% to 30% of them singletons. The V and J genes are TRBV2 and TRBJ1-2, with unresolved D. The receptor was derived from a woman in her 70s in good health. The specimen sequenced was blood. As DNA, the CDR3 is TGTGCCAGCAGTGAATACGAGGGTTTGTATGGCTACACCTTC. As protein: CASSEYEGLYGYTF.